The 20 T cell receptor beta chains in this list originate from one sample, sequenced in a study of cytomegalovirus exposure and HLA in healthy donors (dated by TCRdb to 2015 to 2018). The method behind the library was the immunoSEQ multiplex PCR assay. A mixture of 60 forward primers for TCR Vbeta segments and 13 reverse primers for TCR Jbeta segments was used in the multiplex PCR. This immuneACCESS table, as held by TCRdb, lists in-frame sequences with V and J called but not all clones. Of the missing ones, under half trace to an unresolved V gene in checked studies; the others have no known cause. The sample table contains just over 200,000 clones; only one count was recorded for approximately 70% of them. The biggest ten clones account for about 3% of the sample. Sequencing was done on a sample of PBMCs. The receptor set was obtained from a man in his forties in good health and CMV-seropositive.

On this clone: Germline and junction disagree at one end, which may indicate a read error. As DNA, the CDR3 is TGTGCCAGCAACGACGGGTACACAGGTACGCAGTATTTT. Its protein is CASNDGYTGTQYF. This sequence joins TRBV27 and TRBJ2-3; D is possibly TRBD1 (5 bases). Germline V gene data show CDR1 as MNHEY and CDR2 as SMNVEV (reference sequence). The CDR3 spans 13 residues.

This clone has only a few counts. The chain uses TRBV6-1 and TRBJ2-4; D is unclear. Trimming removed 3 bases from V and 6 bases from J, with 12 bases in between. The germline CDR1 and CDR2 sequences are MNHNS and SASEGT. The CDR3 is 14 amino acids. The CDR3, as DNA: TGTGCCAGCAGTGAGAATCGAAACGGAAACATTCAGTACTTC. This translates into CASSENRNGNIQYF.

Here the CDR3 DNA reads TGTGCCAGCAGCTTAGTGTCTAGCTCCTACAATGAGCAGTTCTTC. It codes for CASSLVSSSYNEQFF. This chain connects TRBV11-2 to TRBJ2-1; D uncertain. Germline values: CDR1 SGHAT, CDR2 FQNNGV. CDR3 length equals 15 residues. Trimming shortened V by 1 base and J by 0 bases, and 7 bases separated the two germline ends.

The chain links TRBV11-3 to TRBJ2-1, with a tentative D call TRBD2 (5 bases). Germline V gene lookup returns CDR1 SGHNT and CDR2 YENEEA. This CDR3 has 13 amino acids. The V gene lost 3 bases and the J gene lost 7 bases, with 10 bases spanning the gap. The chain's CDR3 is CASSLHRGNEQFF. DNA of the CDR3: TGTGCCAGCAGCTTGCACAGAGGGAATGAGCAGTTCTTC.

This chain links TRBV5-6 with TRBJ2-1; 12 bases fit TRBD1. This CDR3 region has 17 residues. The ends lost 4 bases at V and 4 bases at J; junction bases unmatched: 9. Germline V lookup: CDR1 SGHDT, CDR2 YYEEEE. This CDR3 is CASSLSSGQGAYNEQFF. The CDR3 DNA is TGTGCCAGCAGCCTGTCTTCGGGACAGGGGGCTTACAATGAGCAGTTCTTC.

This chain connects TRBV29-1 to TRBJ2-5; no clear D. The V end lost 3 bases, the J end lost 4 bases, and 9 bases lay between the germline ends. The CDR3 has 12 amino acids. Germline assignment: CDR1 SQVTM and CDR2 ANQGSEA. The CDR3 protein is CSVDFSTETQYF. CDR3 nucleotides: TGCAGCGTTGACTTTAGTACAGAGACCCAGTACTTC. The full variable domain, in which reference TRBV29-1 and TRBJ2-5 provide the parts outside the CDR3, is SAVISQKPSRDICQRGTSLTIQCQVDSQVTMMFWYRQQPGQSLTLIATANQGSEATYESGFVIDKFPISRPNLTFSTLTVSNMSPEDSSIYLCSVDFSTETQYFGPGTRLLVL.

This clone occurred once. The CDR3, as DNA: TGTGCCAGCAGCGCGGGACAGGGTTTCAGCGAGCAGTACTTC. It is translated as CASSAGQGFSEQYF. This chain uses TRBV2 with TRBJ2-7; 9 positions match TRBD1. This CDR3 is built from 14 residues. Losses at the gene ends were 6 bases for V and 6 bases for J; bases not matched to a gene: 9. Germline V lookup: CDR1 SNHLY, CDR2 FYNNEI.

The V gene is TRBV5-1, the J gene TRBJ1-1, with 8 bases identical to TRBD1. The CDR3 has 15 amino acids. The junction had 2 bases not matched to a gene; V was cut back by 1 base and J by 0 bases. Germline CDR1 and CDR2: SGHRS and YFSETQ. The DNA of the CDR3 is TGCGCCAGCAGCTTGTCAGGGGGCCTGAACACTGAAGCTTTCTTT. Translating it yields CASSLSGGLNTEAFF.

Comment on this clone: Other DNA sequences in this sample translate to the same CDR3. The chain's CDR3 is CASSIGGSGNTIYF. In DNA form, the CDR3 reads TGTGCCAGTAGTATCGGGGGTTCTGGAAACACCATATATTTT. The chain is built from TRBV19 and TRBJ1-3; tentatively, D is TRBD1 (5 bases). Trimming shortened V by 3 bases and J by 1 base, and 7 bases separated the two germline ends. The CDR3 totals 14 residues. Germline loops: CDR1 LNHDA, CDR2 SQIVND (reference sequence). Full variable domain (rest looked up from reference TRBV19 and TRBJ1-3): DGGITQSPKYLFRKEGQNVTLSCEQNLNHDAMYWYRQDPGQGLRLIYYSQIVNDFQKGDIAEGYSVSREKKESFPLTVTSAQKNPTAFYLCASSIGGSGNTIYFGEGSWLTVV.

This clone has only a few counts. The chain carries TRBV6-5 and TRBJ2-5, with 8 bases identical to TRBD2. The V and J ends lost 7 bases and 5 bases, in that order; junction bases with no gene match: 9. The CDR3 length is 14 residues. Germline loops: CDR1 MNHEY, CDR2 SVGAGI. The CDR3 region is CASTSRGGMETQYF. The CDR3, as DNA: TGTGCCAGCACTTCACGGGGGGGGATGGAGACCCAGTACTTC.

This clone appeared a single time. The chain couples TRBV13 to TRBJ2-1, with 11 bases aligning to TRBD2. The CDR3 has 15 amino acids. Looked up from germline, CDR1 is PRHDT and CDR2 is FYEKMQ (reference sequence). V lost 4 bases to trimming and J lost 10 bases; unmatched junction nucleotides: 9. In DNA, the CDR3 is TGTGCCAGCAGCTCGGACGGGACTAGCGGCGGGGAGCAGTTCTTC. Amino acid sequence: CASSSDGTSGGEQFF.

This clone was recorded many times. The chain is built from TRBV19 and TRBJ1-4; the D gene is possibly TRBD1 (5 bases). Trimming stripped 5 bases from V and 8 bases from J, with 15 bases between. CDR3 length equals 14 residues. The V gene's germline CDR1 is LNHDA and CDR2 SQIVND (reference sequence). CDR3 protein: CASSGGAEYEKLFF. In nucleotides, the CDR3 is TGTGCCAGTAGTGGAGGGGCAGAATACGAAAAACTGTTTTTT.

This sequence joins TRBV19 and TRBJ1-4; no reliable D call. Germline values: CDR1 LNHDA, CDR2 SQIVND (reference sequence). The CDR3 runs to 12 residues. V shed 10 bases and J shed 8 bases, with 14 bases lying between them. The CDR3 here is CATRGVQEKLFF. For the CDR3, the DNA is TGTGCCACCCGGGGAGTGCAAGAAAAACTGTTTTTT.

The chain recombines TRBV4-3 with TRBJ2-1; 10 nucleotides match TRBD1. This CDR3 spans 16 amino acids. Germline CDR1 and CDR2: LGHNA and YSLEER. V shed 0 bases, J shed 8 bases, and the junction held 7 bases outside the gene matches. CDR3 sequence: CASSQEGGQGDYEQFF. DNA of the CDR3: TGCGCCAGCAGCCAAGAGGGAGGACAGGGGGACTATGAGCAGTTCTTC.

The rearrangement links TRBV4-2 to TRBJ2-7, with D possibly TRBD1 on 6 matching bases. This CDR3 spans 16 amino acids. Germline values: CDR1 LGHNA, CDR2 YNFKEQ. With 2 bases removed from V and 4 bases from J, the gap between germline ends came to 18 bases. CDR3 protein: CASSQSYRDTSYEQYF. The CDR3 region has the DNA TGTGCCAGCAGCCAATCCTACCGGGACACCAGTTACGAGCAGTACTTC.

The chain carries TRBV6-6 and TRBJ2-4; weak D call: TRBD1 (6 bases). Per the germline V gene, CDR1 is MNHNY and CDR2 is SVGAGI (reference sequence). This CDR3 region has 13 residues. V gave up 4 bases and J gave up 10 bases, with 14 bases separating them. CDR3 sequence: CASSSTVQGIQYF. The CDR3, as DNA: TGTGCCAGCAGTTCCACGGTACAGGGAATTCAGTACTTC.

This chain uses TRBV7-9 with TRBJ2-3; weak D call: TRBD2 (5 bases). V was cut by 2 bases and J by 4 bases, with 13 bases left in between. This CDR3 is built from 15 residues. Germline CDR1 reads SEHNR; CDR2 reads FQNEAQ (reference sequence). The CDR3 is CASSLPVAGADTQYF. CDR3 in DNA: TGTGCCAGCAGCTTACCGGTTGCGGGTGCAGATACGCAGTATTTT.

This clone has just one count. V gene TRBV5-8 combines with J gene TRBJ2-1; D not resolved. Germline CDR1 reads SGHTS; CDR2 reads YDEGEE. The V gene lost 3 bases and the J gene lost 3 bases, with 7 bases spanning the gap. This CDR3 has 13 amino acids. In DNA, the CDR3 is TGTGCCAGCAGCTCACGAGGCTACAATGAGCAGTTCTTC. It yields the protein CASSSRGYNEQFF.

This clone was found once. The V call is TRBV5-4, the J call TRBJ1-2; D gene unclear. Germline V gives CDR1 SGHNT, CDR2 YYREEE (reference sequence). Trimming pared 2 bases from V and 4 bases from J, leaving 9 bases between. The CDR3 length is 13 residues. The CDR3 region is CASSFVASYGYTF. CDR3 nucleotide sequence: TGTGCCAGCAGCTTCGTGGCCAGCTATGGCTACACCTTC.

The chain employs TRBV4-3 and TRBJ1-6; maybe TRBD1 (6 bases). Germline V CDR1 and CDR2: LGHNA, YSLEER. V lost 4 bases and J lost 8, with 15 bases in between. CDR3 length: 15 residues. Here the CDR3 DNA reads TGCGCCAGCAGCCGAGAGGGGGGACTGGATTCACCCCTCCACTTT. Protein: CASSREGGLDSPLHF.